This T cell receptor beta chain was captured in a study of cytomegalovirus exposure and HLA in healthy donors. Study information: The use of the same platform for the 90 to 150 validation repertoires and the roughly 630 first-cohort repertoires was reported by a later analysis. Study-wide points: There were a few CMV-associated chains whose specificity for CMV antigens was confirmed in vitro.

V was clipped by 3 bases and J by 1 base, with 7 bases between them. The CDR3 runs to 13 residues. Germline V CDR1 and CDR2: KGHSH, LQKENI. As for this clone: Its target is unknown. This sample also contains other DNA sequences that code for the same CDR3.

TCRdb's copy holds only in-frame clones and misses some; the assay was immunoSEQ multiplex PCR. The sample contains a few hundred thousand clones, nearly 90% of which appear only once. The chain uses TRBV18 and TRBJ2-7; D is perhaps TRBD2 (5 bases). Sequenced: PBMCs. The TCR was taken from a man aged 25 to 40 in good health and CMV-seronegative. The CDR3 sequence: CASSPRDSYEQYF. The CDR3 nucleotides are TGTGCCAGCTCACCGAGGGATTCCTACGAGCAGTACTTC. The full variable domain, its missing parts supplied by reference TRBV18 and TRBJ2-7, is NAGVMQNPRHLVRRRGQEARLRCSPMKGHSHVYWYRQLPEEGLKFMVYLQKENIIDESGMPKERFSAEFPKEGPSILRIQQVVRGDSAAYFCASSPRDSYEQYFGPGTRLTVT.